The T cell receptor beta chain described here comes from a study of Ad26.COV2.S vaccination and SARS-CoV-2 variants. As for the study in general: Of the COV1001 trial arms, the Ad26.COV2.S arm included the donor.

To note about this clone: The antigen is undetermined.

Germline V gene sequence: CDR1 MNHEY, CDR2 SMNVEV (reference sequence). This CDR3 has 13 residues. Trimming stripped 5 bases from V and 4 bases from J, with 11 bases between. Here immunoSEQ multiplex PCR was the method, and the copy in TCRdb shows in-frame clones only, minus some. The profile shows a few hundred thousand clones, 85% to 90% of them singletons. The study, taken as a whole, reports: CD8+ and CD4+ T cells specific for spike reportedly responded with substantial breadth after vaccination. Recipients of vaccine and of placebo showed similar breadth of their non-spike TCR repertoires.

Treatment here: over 15 received Ad26.COV2.S at low or high dose, single or two shots; 5 received placebo; per-sample allocation not given. Following the first vaccine or placebo injection, samples were taken on day 63. The input for sequencing was peripheral blood, taken in a trial of Ad26.COV2.S vaccine versus placebo. The TCR sequence derives from a person aged 18-60 years who received the Ad26.COV2.S COVID-19 vaccine or a placebo. This chain uses TRBV27 with TRBJ1-2; weak D call: TRBD1 (6 bases). The CDR3 region is CASSTVTGYGYTF. CDR3 in DNA: TGTGCCAGCAGTACGGTGACAGGCTATGGCTACACCTTC.